This T cell receptor beta chain was identified in a study of blood T cell repertoires in COVID-19. The wider study: Donors in the United States, Italy and Spain gave samples during acute or convalescent COVID-19. The cDNA or gDNA used as material had been derived from T cells, B-cell-depleted T cells, or PBMCs.

Only in-frame clones appear in the TCRdb table, and some are missing; sequencing was by immunoSEQ multiplex PCR. This sample has 23,000 or so clones, with 75% to 95% found just once. V gave up 8 bases and J gave up 5 bases, with 11 bases separating them. Germline CDR1 and CDR2: SQVTM and ANQGSEA. The CDR3 length is 11 residues. The specimen was peripheral blood. The gene calls are TRBV29-1 and TRBJ2-3; D unresolved. The source is a woman in her seventies with active COVID-19. CDR3 sequence (DNA): TGCAGCACCATGCCGGGAGATACGCAGTATTTT. This codes for CSTMPGDTQYF.